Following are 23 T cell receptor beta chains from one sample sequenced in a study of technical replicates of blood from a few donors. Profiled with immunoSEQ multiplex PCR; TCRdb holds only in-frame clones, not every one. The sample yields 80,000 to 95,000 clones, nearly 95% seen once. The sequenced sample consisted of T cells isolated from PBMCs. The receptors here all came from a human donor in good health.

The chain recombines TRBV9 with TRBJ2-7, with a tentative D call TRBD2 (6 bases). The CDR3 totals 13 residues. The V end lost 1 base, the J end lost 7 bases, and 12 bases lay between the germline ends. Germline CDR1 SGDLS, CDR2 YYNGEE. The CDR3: CASSVQTAGEQYF. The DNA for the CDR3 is TGTGCCAGCAGCGTACAAACCGCGGGGGAGCAGTACTTC.

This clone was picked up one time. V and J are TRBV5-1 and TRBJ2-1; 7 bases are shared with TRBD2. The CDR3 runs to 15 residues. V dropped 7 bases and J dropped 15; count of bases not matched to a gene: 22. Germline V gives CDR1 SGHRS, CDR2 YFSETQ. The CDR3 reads CASYGAGESSRRVFF. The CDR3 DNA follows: TGCGCCAGCTACGGGGCGGGAGAATCCTCTAGGCGGGTGTTCTTC.

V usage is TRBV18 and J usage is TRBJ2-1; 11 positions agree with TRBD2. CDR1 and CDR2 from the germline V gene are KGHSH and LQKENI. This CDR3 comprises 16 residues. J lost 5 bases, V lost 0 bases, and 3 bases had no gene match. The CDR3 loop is CASSPPALAGDNEQFF. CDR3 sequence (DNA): TGTGCCAGCTCACCACCCGCACTAGCGGGAGACAATGAGCAGTTCTTC.

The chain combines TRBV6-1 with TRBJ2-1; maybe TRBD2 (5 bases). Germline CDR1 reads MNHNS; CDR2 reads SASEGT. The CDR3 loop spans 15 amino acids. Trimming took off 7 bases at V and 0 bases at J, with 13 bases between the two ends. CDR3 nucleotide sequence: TGTGCCAGCATGTGGGCGGGTAGCTCCTACAATGAGCAGTTCTTC. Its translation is CASMWAGSSYNEQFF.

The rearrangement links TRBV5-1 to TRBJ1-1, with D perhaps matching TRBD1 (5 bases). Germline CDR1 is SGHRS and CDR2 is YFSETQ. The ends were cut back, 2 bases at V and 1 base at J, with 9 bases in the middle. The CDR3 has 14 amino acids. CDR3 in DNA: TGCGCCAGCAGCTTTACTACAGGGAACACTGAAGCTTTCTTT. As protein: CASSFTTGNTEAFF.

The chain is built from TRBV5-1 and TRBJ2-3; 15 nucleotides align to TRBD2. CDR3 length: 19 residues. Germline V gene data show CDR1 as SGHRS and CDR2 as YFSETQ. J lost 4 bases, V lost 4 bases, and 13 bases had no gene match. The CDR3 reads CASSPRTSGGASFPDTQYF. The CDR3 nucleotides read TGCGCCAGCAGCCCCCGGACTAGCGGGGGGGCCTCGTTTCCAGATACGCAGTATTTT. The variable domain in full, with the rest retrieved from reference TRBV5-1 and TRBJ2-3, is KAGVTQTPRYLIKTRGQQVTLSCSPISGHRSVSWYQQTPGQGLQFLFEYFSETQRNKGNFPGRFSGRQFSNSRSEMNVSTLELGDSALYLCASSPRTSGGASFPDTQYFGPGTRLTVL.

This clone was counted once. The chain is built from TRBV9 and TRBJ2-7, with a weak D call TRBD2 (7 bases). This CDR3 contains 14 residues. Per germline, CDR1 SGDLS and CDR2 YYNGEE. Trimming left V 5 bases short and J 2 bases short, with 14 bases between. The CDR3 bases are TGTGCCAGCAGTGAAGGGGGGGGGACCTACGAGCAGTACTTC. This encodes CASSEGGGTYEQYF.

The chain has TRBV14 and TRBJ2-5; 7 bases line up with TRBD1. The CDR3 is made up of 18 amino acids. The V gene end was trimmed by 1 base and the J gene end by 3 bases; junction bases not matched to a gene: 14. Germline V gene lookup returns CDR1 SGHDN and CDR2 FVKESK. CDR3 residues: CASSQGNRGRLREETQYF. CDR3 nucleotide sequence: TGTGCCAGCAGCCAAGGGAACAGGGGAAGATTGAGAGAAGAGACCCAGTACTTC.

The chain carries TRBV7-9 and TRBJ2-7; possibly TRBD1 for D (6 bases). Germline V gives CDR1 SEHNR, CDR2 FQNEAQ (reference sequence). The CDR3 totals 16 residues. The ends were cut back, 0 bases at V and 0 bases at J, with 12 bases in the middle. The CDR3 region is CASSLAQGTNSYEQYF. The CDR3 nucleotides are TGTGCCAGCAGCTTAGCGCAGGGGACAAACTCCTACGAGCAGTACTTC.

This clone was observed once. CDR3 region: CAIRRDLAYSGNTIYF. Here the CDR3 DNA reads TGTGCCATCAGGCGGGACCTAGCCTACTCTGGAAACACCATATATTTT. The chain couples TRBV10-3 to TRBJ1-3; perhaps TRBD1 as D (5 bases). There are 16 residues in the CDR3. The germline CDR1 and CDR2 sequences are ENHRY and SYGVKD. Trimming took 6 bases from V and 0 from J, leaving 15 bases between them.

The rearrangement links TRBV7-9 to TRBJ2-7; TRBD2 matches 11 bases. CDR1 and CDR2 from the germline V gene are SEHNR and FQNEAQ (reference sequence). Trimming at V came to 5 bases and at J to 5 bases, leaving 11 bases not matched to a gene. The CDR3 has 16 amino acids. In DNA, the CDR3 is TGTGCCAGCAGCCCCAGGATAGCGGGAGGGCCACACGAGCAGTACTTC. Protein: CASSPRIAGGPHEQYF.

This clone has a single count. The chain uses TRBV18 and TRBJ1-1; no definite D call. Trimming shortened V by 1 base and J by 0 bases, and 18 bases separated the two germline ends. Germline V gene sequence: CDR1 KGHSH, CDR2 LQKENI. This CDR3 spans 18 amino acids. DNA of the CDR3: TGTGCCAGCTCACCACGGAACACTAGGCCTTCGATGAACACTGAAGCTTTCTTT. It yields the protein CASSPRNTRPSMNTEAFF.

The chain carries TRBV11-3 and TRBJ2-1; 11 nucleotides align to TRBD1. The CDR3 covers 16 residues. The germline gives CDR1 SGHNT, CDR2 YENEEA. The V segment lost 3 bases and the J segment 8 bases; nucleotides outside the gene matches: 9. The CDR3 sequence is CASSFAGTGGFDEQFF. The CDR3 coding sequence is TGTGCCAGCAGCTTTGCTGGGACAGGGGGTTTCGATGAGCAGTTCTTC.

CDR3 DNA sequence: TGTGCCAGCAGTGAACTGGGAAGGGGTGAAGCTTTCTTT. It codes for CASSELGRGEAFF. V usage is TRBV6-1 and J usage is TRBJ1-1, with TRBD1 as a possible D gene (5 bases). The germline CDR1 and CDR2 sequences are MNHNS and SASEGT. CDR3 size: 13 residues. V was pared by 2 bases and J by 7 bases, with 11 bases between.

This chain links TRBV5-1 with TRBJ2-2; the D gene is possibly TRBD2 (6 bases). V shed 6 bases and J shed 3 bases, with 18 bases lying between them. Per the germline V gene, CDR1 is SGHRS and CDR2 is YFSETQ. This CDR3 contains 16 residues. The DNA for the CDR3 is TGCGCCAGCACCTTACCGGGACTCCGGGACACCGGGGAGCTGTTTTTT. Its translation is CASTLPGLRDTGELFF.

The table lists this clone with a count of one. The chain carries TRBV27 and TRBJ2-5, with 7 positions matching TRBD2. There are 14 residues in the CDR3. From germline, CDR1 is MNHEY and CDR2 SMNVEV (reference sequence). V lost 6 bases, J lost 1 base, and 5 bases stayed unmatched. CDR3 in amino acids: CASRRTSIQETQYF. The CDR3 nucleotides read TGTGCCAGCAGAAGGACTAGTATCCAAGAGACCCAGTACTTC.

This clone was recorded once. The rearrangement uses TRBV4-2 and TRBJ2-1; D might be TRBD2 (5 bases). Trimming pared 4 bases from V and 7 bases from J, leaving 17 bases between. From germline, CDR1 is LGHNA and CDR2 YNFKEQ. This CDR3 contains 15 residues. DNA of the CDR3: TGTGCCAGCAGCCCTGACCGGTCCCCGGGGAATGAGCAGTTCTTC. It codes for CASSPDRSPGNEQFF.

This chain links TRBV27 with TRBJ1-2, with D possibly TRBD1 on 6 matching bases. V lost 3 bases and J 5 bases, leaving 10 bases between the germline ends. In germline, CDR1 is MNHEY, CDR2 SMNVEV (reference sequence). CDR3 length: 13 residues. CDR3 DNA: TGTGCCAGCAGTTTTGACAGGAAGTATGGCTACACCTTC. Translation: CASSFDRKYGYTF.

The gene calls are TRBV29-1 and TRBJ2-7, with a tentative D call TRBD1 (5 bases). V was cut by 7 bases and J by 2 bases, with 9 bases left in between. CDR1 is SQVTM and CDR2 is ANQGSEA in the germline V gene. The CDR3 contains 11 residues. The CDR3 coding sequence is TGCAGCGCGACAGTCACCTACGAGCAGTACTTC. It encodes CSATVTYEQYF.

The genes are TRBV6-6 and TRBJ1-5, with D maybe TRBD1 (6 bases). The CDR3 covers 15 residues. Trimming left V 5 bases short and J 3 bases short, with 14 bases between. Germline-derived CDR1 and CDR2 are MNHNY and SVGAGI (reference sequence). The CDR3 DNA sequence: TGTGCCAGCAGTGAGGGGGGGTCACTCAATCAGCCCCAGCATTTT. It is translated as CASSEGGSLNQPQHF.

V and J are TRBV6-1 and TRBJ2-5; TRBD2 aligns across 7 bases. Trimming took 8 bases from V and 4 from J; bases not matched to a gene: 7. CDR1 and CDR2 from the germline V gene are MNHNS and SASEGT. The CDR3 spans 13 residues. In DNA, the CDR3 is TGTGCCAGCCATAGCGGGTCGGGAGAGACCCAGTACTTC. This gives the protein CASHSGSGETQYF.

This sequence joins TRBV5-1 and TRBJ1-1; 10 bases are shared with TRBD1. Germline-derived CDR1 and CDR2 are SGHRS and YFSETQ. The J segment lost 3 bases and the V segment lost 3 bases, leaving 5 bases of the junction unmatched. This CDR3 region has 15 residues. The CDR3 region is CASSSRDRGYTEAFF. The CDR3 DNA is TGCGCCAGCAGCTCCCGGGACAGGGGATACACTGAAGCTTTCTTT.

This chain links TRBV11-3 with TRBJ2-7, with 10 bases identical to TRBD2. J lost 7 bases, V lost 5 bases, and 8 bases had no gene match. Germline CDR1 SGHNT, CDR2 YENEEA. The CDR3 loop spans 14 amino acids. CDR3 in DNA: TGTGCCAGCAGCCCCTTAGCGGGAGGAGGAGAGCAGTACTTC. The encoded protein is CASSPLAGGGEQYF.